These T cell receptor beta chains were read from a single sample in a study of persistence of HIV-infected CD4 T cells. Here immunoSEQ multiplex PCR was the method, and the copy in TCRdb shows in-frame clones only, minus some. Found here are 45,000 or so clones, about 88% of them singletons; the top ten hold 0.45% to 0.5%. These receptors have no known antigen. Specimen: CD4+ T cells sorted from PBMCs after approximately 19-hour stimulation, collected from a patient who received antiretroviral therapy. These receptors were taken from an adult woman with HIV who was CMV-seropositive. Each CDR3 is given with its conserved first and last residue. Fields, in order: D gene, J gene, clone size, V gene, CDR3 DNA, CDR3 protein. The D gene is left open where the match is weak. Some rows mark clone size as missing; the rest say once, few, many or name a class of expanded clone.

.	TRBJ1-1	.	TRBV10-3	TGTGCCATCAGTGAGGTCCCACAGCTAAACACTGAAGCTTTCTTT	CAISEVPQLNTEAFF
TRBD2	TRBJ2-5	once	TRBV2	TGTGCCAGTTCACGCGGACTAGGCGAGACCCAGTACTTC	CASSRGLGETQYF
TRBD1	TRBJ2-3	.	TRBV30	TGTGCCTGGAGCGCAGGGGGCGTAGCAGATACGCAGTATTTT	CAWSAGGVADTQYF
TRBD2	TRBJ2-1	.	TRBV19	TGTGCCAGTAGGCTAGCGGGGGTAGGAAATGAGCAGTTCTTC	CASRLAGVGNEQFF
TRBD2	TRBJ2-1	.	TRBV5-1	TGCGCCAGCAGCTATGAAGCGGGACTAGGGGCAAACAATGAGCAGTTCTTC	CASSYEAGLGANNEQFF
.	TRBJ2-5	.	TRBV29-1	TGCAGCGAGGCCCAAAACCCCCAAGAGACCCAGTACTTC	CSEAQNPQETQYF
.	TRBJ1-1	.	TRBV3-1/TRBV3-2	TGTGCCAGCAGTCATGGAGGGGTGAAGACTGAAGCTTTCTTT	CASSHGGVKTEAFF
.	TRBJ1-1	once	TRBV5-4	TGTGCCAGCAGCTCCCAAATTGGGCCGCATGAAGCTTTCTTT	CASSSQIGPHEAFF
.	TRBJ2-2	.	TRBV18	TGTGCCAGCTCACCGGCGCGGCTAAAGAGTGAGCTGTTTTTT	CASSPARLKSELFF
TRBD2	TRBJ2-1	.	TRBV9	TGTGCCAGCAGCGTCGGGACTAGCGGGGCATCCTACAATGAGCAGTTCTTC	CASSVGTSGASYNEQFF
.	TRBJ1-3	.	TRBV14	TGTGCCAGCAGCCTCTTTGGGCCTGGAAACACCATATATTTT	CASSLFGPGNTIYF
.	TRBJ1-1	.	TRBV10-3	TGTGCCTCCCTGGGGGTGTTAGGCGCTGAAGCTTTCTTT	CASLGVLGAEAFF
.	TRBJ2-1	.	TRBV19	TGTGCCAGTAGTAGAGGCAGCGAGCAGTTCTTC	CASSRGSEQFF
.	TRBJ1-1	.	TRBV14	TGTGCCAGCAGCCAAGTGTGGGGTGCGGACACTGAAGCTTTCTTT	CASSQVWGADTEAFF
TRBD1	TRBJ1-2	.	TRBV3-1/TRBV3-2	TGTGCCAGCAGCCGCGGGCCTGGGACAGAGGAGGGCTACACCTTC	CASSRGPGTEEGYTF
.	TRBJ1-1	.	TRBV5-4	TGTGCCAGCAGCGTACAGGGTAGCGTGAACACTGAAGCTTTCTTT	CASSVQGSVNTEAFF
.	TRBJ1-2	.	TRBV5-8	TGTGCCAGCAGCTTGGGCCTCTATGGCTACACCTTC	CASSLGLYGYTF
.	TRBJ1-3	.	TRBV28	TGTGCCAGCAGTCAGGCAGGAAACACCATATATTTT	CASSQAGNTIYF
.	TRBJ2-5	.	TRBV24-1	TGTGCCACCAGTGGGTACCAAGAGACCCAGTACTTC	CATSGYQETQYF
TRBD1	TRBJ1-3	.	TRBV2	TGTGCCAGCAGCTGGGACAGGCAATCTGGAAACACCATATATTTT	CASSWDRQSGNTIYF
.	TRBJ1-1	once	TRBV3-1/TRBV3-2	TGTGCCAGCAGCCAAGGATACAGGGTCAACACTGAAGCTTTCTTT	CASSQGYRVNTEAFF
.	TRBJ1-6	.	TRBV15	TGTGCCACCAGCAGAAGTGCGGGCAGCAATTCACCCCTCCACTTT	CATSRSAGSNSPLHF
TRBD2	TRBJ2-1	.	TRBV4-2	TGTGCCAGCAGCCAAGATGTACTAGCGGGGGGACGTGGGGAGCAGTTCTTC	CASSQDVLAGGRGEQFF
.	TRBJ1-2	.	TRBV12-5	TGTGCTAGTGGTTTGGTCCCGGGACTTAACTATGGCTACACCTTC	CASGLVPGLNYGYTF
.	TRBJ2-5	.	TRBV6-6	TGTGCCAGCAGTTACGGGGCCCCCCGGGAGACCCAGTACTTC	CASSYGAPRETQYF
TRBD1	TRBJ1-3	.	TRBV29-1	TGCAGCGTCGAGGGCCAGGGGGCAGGAGGAAACACCATATATTTT	CSVEGQGAGGNTIYF
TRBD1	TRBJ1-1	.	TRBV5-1	TGCGCCAGCAGCTTAAGGACAGGGACAACTGAAGCTTTCTTT	CASSLRTGTTEAFF
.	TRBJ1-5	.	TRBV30	TGTGCCTGGAGTGGGGGGGACTCTAGCAATCAGCCCCAGCATTTT	CAWSGGDSSNQPQHF
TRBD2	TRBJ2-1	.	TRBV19	TGTGCCAGTAGTCCAAGCGGGGATCACTACAATGAGCAGTTCTTC	CASSPSGDHYNEQFF
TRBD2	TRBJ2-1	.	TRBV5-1	TGCGCCAGCAGCCCTCTAGCGGACAATGAGCAGTTCTTC	CASSPLADNEQFF
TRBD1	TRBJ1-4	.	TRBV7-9	TGTGCCAGCAGCGTTGGGACAGGGAATGAAAAACTGTTTTTT	CASSVGTGNEKLFF
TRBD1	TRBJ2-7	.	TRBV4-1	TGCGCCAGCAGCCTTGGGCGGACAGGGGGCGAGGAGCAGTACTTC	CASSLGRTGGEEQYF
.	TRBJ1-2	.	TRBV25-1	TGTGCCAGCAGTGATCGTATTTACGGTGGCTACACCTTC	CASSDRIYGGYTF